This T cell receptor beta chain was captured in a study of blood T cell repertoires in COVID-19. Study information: Sites across the United States, Italy and Spain contributed samples from acute and convalescent COVID-19.

The repertoire was sequenced with immunoSEQ multiplex PCR; TCRdb's copy has only in-frame clones and lacks some. Of about 250,000 clones in the sample, about 90% were seen once. CDR3 length equals 17 residues. J was trimmed by 7 bases and V by 1 base; bases with no gene match: 9. Germline V lookup: CDR1 SGHVS, CDR2 FQNEAQ. V gene TRBV7-8 combines with J gene TRBJ2-4, with TRBD1 matching 11 bases. The clonotype originates from a man aged 80 or over with acute or convalescent COVID-19. The specimen sequenced was peripheral blood. CDR3 protein: CASSLVVDRGRLNIQYF. CDR3 in DNA: TGTGCCAGCAGCTTAGTTGTGGACAGGGGGCGTTTGAACATTCAGTACTTC. Looking up the rest from reference TRBV7-8 and TRBJ2-4 gives the full variable domain: GAGVSQSPRYKVAKRGQDVALRCDPISGHVSLFWYQQALGQGPEFLTYFQNEAQLDKSGLPSDRFFAERPEGSVSTLKIQRTQQEDSAVYLCASSLVVDRGRLNIQYFGAGTRLSVL.